This TCR beta chain was captured in a study of graft-versus-host responses after intestinal transplantation. For the study at large: Every recipient had anti-thymocyte globulin induction and approximately 3 years of tacrolimus plus steroids.

Clones were read by immunoSEQ multiplex PCR, and TCRdb kept only the in-frame ones, dropping some. The sample includes 90,000 to 150,000 clones, about 95% of them seen just once. As to this clone: Its antigen is currently unknown. At one end the junction does not follow the germline gene, possibly because of a read error.

Germline V lookup: CDR1 MGHRA, CDR2 YSYEKL. The CDR3 totals 13 residues. The chain couples TRBV4-1 to TRBJ2-7; possibly TRBD1 for D (6 bases). The source of this sequence is a human donor who received an intestinal transplant. The source was unstimulated CD8+ T cells sorted from spleen or lymph node cells, collected before intestinal transplant. The CDR3 region has the DNA TGCGCCAGCAGCCAACAACAGGGTTACGGGCAGTACTTC. As protein: CASSQQQGYGQYF.